Detailed here is one T cell receptor beta chain. Only one count was recorded for this clone. The target of this receptor is not known. Base qualities are not provided; no much larger clone lies one nucleotide away. The cohort was made up of roughly 670 healthy bone marrow donors. At the time of sampling, every cohort member was nominally healthy, though immune exposures that went unrecorded were likely present. The donor tested CMV seropositive, placing the donor among the approximately 290 seropositive members of the cohort. A peripheral blood sample was collected from each donor, and TCR beta sequencing was performed on peripheral blood mononuclear cells. The Qiagen DNeasy Blood Extraction Kit was used to extract genomic DNA from the blood cell samples. The data were taken from a study of cytomegalovirus exposure and HLA in healthy donors (dated by TCRdb to between 2016 and 2019). In terms of the full investigation: According to an earlier analysis of 587 of the donors, about 179 million T cells yielded 117 million unique TCR beta sequences and around 300 Gb of sequence data. Along with the roughly 670-subject first cohort, a separate validation cohort of some 130 different subjects was used. A later genetic analysis took genome-wide SNP genotypes for about 65% of the 666 donors and used that subset as a discovery cohort. Four or five DR-DQ haplotypes were handled as single units for association and clustering, since linkage in the cohort was strong. In the later analysis, no new phenotypic data were used to find candidate immune exposures; instead, reliance was placed on TCR beta sequences and their occurrence across donors. HLA typing covered class I and class II loci at four-digit resolution. The study was designed to test whether signatures of past pathogen exposure could be identified by cataloging public T cell receptors. Of the roughly 400 genotyped donors, approximately 83% fell in the genetic ancestry cluster associated with self-reported Caucasian donors. Donor age, sex, ethnicity and CMV serostatus were collected together with the repertoire data. An early release that covered around 590 HLA-typed donors contained around 300 gigabases of sequencing data and tens of millions of unique TCR sequences. An earlier analysis of fewer than 700 of the donors applied high-throughput TCR beta sequencing to assess whether each TCR beta V gene segment acted as functional or pseudogenic. On average, around 240,000 unique TCR beta nucleotide sequences were sequenced per donor among 398 genotyped donors of the cohort, with roughly a sixth of those sequences being non-productive. Using immunosequencing, the study profiled T cell repertoires from 640 or so subjects and related those repertoires to cytomegalovirus serostatus. In a later analysis, previously published TCR beta repertoires from 550 to 750 donors were re-analyzed and high-resolution HLA genotyping was added so that TCR occurrence patterns could be studied. Typing coverage differed by locus: A, B, C, DRB1 and DQB1 were typed in roughly 629-640 donors, DQA1 in about 500, DPA1 in around 610, and DPB1 in 450 to 490. Every repertoire in the discovery cohort had been generated on one and the same sequencing platform. To predict cytomegalovirus infection status, the study brought together high-throughput TCR immunosequencing, statistical association of individual TCRs with disease status, and machine learning.

Library prep was done by the immunoSEQ multiplex PCR assay. For the multiplex PCR, a mixture combining 60 forward primers for TCR Vbeta segments and 13 reverse primers for TCR Jbeta segments was used. The CDR3 region of rearranged TCR beta genes was amplified from genomic DNA with a multiplex PCR assay. The Illumina HiSeq System was used to sequence the amplified TCR beta libraries as 87-base-pair reads. The original methods were these. A later analysis tallied roughly 78 million unique TCR beta chains across the 650 to 750 repertoires, and around 10 million of those chains were shared by two or more donors. A nearest-neighbor algorithm error-corrected the raw reads and collapsed the reads into unique sequences, merging closely related sequences to remove PCR and sequencing errors. V, D and J gene segments were assigned by aligning CDR3 sequences to IMGT reference sequences. Each retained sequence needed at least a six-nucleotide match to both a V gene segment and a J gene segment. Rearrangements were called productive when the CDR3 lacked stop codons and stayed in frame with V and J; all others were non-productive. Following IMGT convention, CDR3 was defined as the stretch from the second conserved V-encoded cysteine to the conserved J-encoded phenylalanine. In an earlier analysis of more than 550 of the donors, sequences lacking an unambiguous match to a single V gene segment were excluded. An earlier analysis of a few hundred of the donors classified V segments as functional when productive rearrangements were above 56.7% and as segregating when the standard deviation between donors was above 5%. A statistical classification framework was built for diagnosing cytomegalovirus status from the catalog of TCR beta chain sequences. In a later analysis, TCR nucleotide sequences were compared against IMGT/GENE-DB human TR gene sequences so that V and J genes could be assigned. The TCRdist pipeline was used in a later analysis to assign CDR3 sequences and most-parsimonious VDJ recombination scenarios. In a later analysis, each TCR beta chain was defined by its CDR3 amino acid sequence together with its V-gene family, and reads without a unique V-gene family were excluded. In a later analysis, some 600 highly shared, low-generation-probability nucleotide sequences were removed to address suspected cross-contamination and a sequencing artifact. In a later analysis, a clonal expansion index for each public chain was calculated from normalized within-repertoire ranks of inferred template counts. Generation probabilities in a later analysis came from a VDJ recombination model fitted to out-of-frame rearrangements, and those results were checked against IGoR. In a later analysis, hypergeometric tests were used to score TCR-TCR, TCR-HLA and TCR-CMV co-occurrence, with a repertoire-size bias correction applied to TCR pairs. In a later analysis, false discovery rates were estimated by permuting HLA or CMV assignments 20 times. A later analysis grouped co-occurring TCRs with DBSCAN, adding TCRdist sequence similarity when clustering within HLA-allele-positive subsets. Co-occurrence clustering excluded repertoires with fewer than 30,000 or more than 120,000 public chains, plus five with anomalous nucleotide sharing. The immuneACCESS repertoire file appears here via TCRdb, limited to in-frame rearrangements. These files lack a portion of the clones; in checked studies, under half of the deficit traces to unresolved V genes, and the cause of the others is not known. V and J calls and clone size are those listed in that table; D and trimming were worked out from the DNA. This sample lists roughly 80,000 clones; around 62% were detected once. The ten largest make up 3.5% to 4.5% of the sample.

The trim is 6 bases for V and 8 bases for J, with a gap of 16 bases between the germline ends. The CDR3 measures 14 amino acids from cysteine to phenylalanine. CDR3 DNA only is kept here, 42 bases in frame from base 1. The germline V gene yields SNHLY for CDR1 and FYNNEI for CDR2. Here is what the overall study found, with its caveats: Broadly in line with IMGT annotations, most TCR beta V segments showed up in productive rearrangements about 90% or about 30% of the time in an earlier analysis of a few hundred of the donors. Linkage disequilibrium might explain the correlated functional status among segregating V segments, but an unknown experimental factor could not be excluded. According to a later genetic analysis, donors in an Asian-associated ancestry cluster had fewer N-insertions in productive TCRs than the approximately 650-donor mean. A later analysis found that most CMV-associated TCR beta chains appeared HLA-restricted, with HLA associations seemingly driven largely by CMV exposure. Because HLA typing was missing for some donors at each locus, association tests included only the typed subset. Strong co-occurrence of HLA alleles, especially DR and DQ, made assigning TCR associations to individual alleles difficult. Only TCR beta chains were sequenced in this cohort, and the absence of alpha or paired-chain data limited detectable features. In vitro tests confirmed that a few of the cytomegalovirus-associated TCR beta chains recognize cytomegalovirus antigens. CMV serostatus was the only immune exposure information available for the cohort. In a later analysis, HLA-associated TCR beta chains were found to be more clonally expanded and to have lower generation probabilities than equally common non-associated chains. An association between a missense DCLRE1C variant and V-gene and J-gene trimming of TCR beta chains was found in a later genetic analysis and replicated in an independent cohort. A further reported finding was that TCR beta sequences accurately predicted the HLA-A and HLA-B alleles for most subjects in the first cohort. A later analysis reported that several top co-occurrence clusters appeared linked to parvovirus B19, influenza, CMV and Epstein-Barr virus. About 17 rarely observed V segments, including chromosome 9 orphons, were excluded from the earlier analysis of some 590 of the donors because counts were too low. A cluster of highly shared sequence variants was judged likely to be a technical artifact of the sequencing pipeline. The authors suggested that the approach could potentially be extended to other disease states and immunological phenotypes. In a later analysis, TCR association rates were found to vary across HLA loci, with the most associated TCRs seen for DRB1 alleles and the fewest for HLA-C alleles. The classifier was reported to diagnose cytomegalovirus status with high specificity and sensitivity in both the original and validation cohorts. In a later analysis, 15,000 to 20,000 TCR beta sequences were associated with specific HLA alleles at a false discovery rate of 0.05. Some IMGT-functional V segments, including TRBV6-2 and TRBV6-3, could not be told apart with the 87-base-pair reads, so those segments were excluded. Most TCR sequences were seen in very few donors, while some public TCRs were found in many individuals. In the study, approximately 160 TCR beta chains were listed as associated with cytomegalovirus. Sequencing depth was assumed to be roughly uniform across donors in the presence/absence analyses, though that assumption may not hold.

The sequenced material came from PBMCs. This chain joins TRBV2 to TRBJ1-4, with TRBD1 perhaps the D gene, on 5 matching bases. The source is a male donor in good health and CMV-seropositive. The DNA sequence reads TGTGCCAGCAGAGTTCAGGGAGGAATCGAAAAACTGTTTTTT. The resulting protein is CASRVQGGIEKLFF. Joined to the reference TRBV2 and TRBJ1-4 proteins, this CDR3 gives the full variable domain: EPEVTQTPSHQVTQMGQEVILRCVPISNHLYFYWYRQILGQKVEFLVSFYNNEISEKSEIFDDQFSVERPDGSNFTLKIRSTKLEDSAMYFCASRVQGGIEKLFFGSGTQLSVL.